These 21 T cell receptor beta chains share one sample of origin, sequenced in a study of identical twins. TCRdb re-analysed the 5' RACE reads in MiXCR, keeping a single row per CDR3 protein. Of just under 650,000 distinct CDR3 sequences listed, roughly 7.1% are singletons. This sample also belongs to another study, concerning yellow fever vaccine responses in identical twins.

The sample consisted of PBMCs. Receptors were obtained from a woman aged 18-35 years in good health.

This clonotype turned up a few times. The chain carries TRBV4-1 and TRBJ2-1; D unresolved. The CDR3 is 17 residues long. Trimming took off 0 bases at V and 0 bases at J, with 12 bases between the two ends. Germline V gene lookup returns CDR1 MGHRA and CDR2 YSYEKL. CDR3 nucleotides: TGCGCCAGCAGCCAAGAAGGGCGTGCAAGCTCCTACAATGAGCAGTTCTTC. Translation: CASSQEGRASSYNEQFF.

This clonotype has only a few counts. The chain joins TRBV28 to TRBJ2-7; D is unresolved. V shed 3 bases and J shed 3 bases, with 12 bases lying between them. Germline V gene sequence: CDR1 MDHEN, CDR2 SYDVKM. There are 14 residues in the CDR3. CDR3 region: CASSLCGAHYEQYV. In DNA form, the CDR3 reads TGTGCCAGCAGTTTGTGTGGAGCCCACTACGAGCAGTACGTC.

This clonotype was detected only a few times. The chain employs TRBV12-3 or TRBV12-4 and TRBJ1-5; 7 bases map to TRBD1. The junction had 10 bases not matched to a gene; V was cut back by 5 bases and J by 0 bases. CDR3 length: 17 amino acids. CDR3 DNA: TGTGCCAGCAGTCCTTACCCAGACAGGGATAGCAATCAGCCCCAGCATTTT. It translates to CASSPYPDRDSNQPQHF.

This clonotype was seen a handful of times. The chain employs TRBV2 and TRBJ1-1, with a possible D match to TRBD1 (6 bases). CDR3 size: 13 residues. Germline-derived CDR1 and CDR2 are SNHLY and FYNNEI. Trimming cost V 6 bases and J 4 bases, with 12 bases left between them. This chain's CDR3 is CASRTGASTEAFF. The DNA of the CDR3 is TGTGCCAGCAGGACAGGTGCTTCCACTGAAGCTTTCTTT. Filled out from reference TRBV2 and TRBJ1-1, the complete variable domain reads EPEVTQTPSHQVTQMGQEVILRCVPISNHLYFYWYRQILGQKVEFLVSFYNNEISEKSEIFDDQFSVERPDGSNFTLKIRSTKLEDSAMYFCASRTGASTEAFFGQGTRLTVV.

This clonotype was detected only a few times. The J gene is TRBJ1-5, the V gene TRBV12-3 or TRBV12-4; no definite D call. The ends were cut back, 4 bases at V and 3 bases at J, with 7 bases in the middle. The CDR3 is 13 residues long. DNA of the CDR3: TGTGCCAGCAGTTCAGTCCACAATCAGCCCCAGCATTTT. Translating gives CASSSVHNQPQHF.

This clonotype showed up many times. This chain uses TRBV12-3 or TRBV12-4 with TRBJ1-2; 7 nucleotides agree with TRBD1. The CDR3 totals 15 residues. V trimming: 1 base; J trimming: 2 bases; junction bases outside the gene matches: 4. This CDR3 reads CASSLGGTANYGYTF. The CDR3 nucleotides read TGTGCCAGCAGTTTAGGTGGGACAGCGAACTATGGCTACACCTTC.

This rearrangement joins TRBV6-2 or TRBV6-3 to TRBJ2-7; 8 nucleotides line up with TRBD2. Trimming removed 6 bases from V and 3 bases from J; junction bases left unmatched: 13. The germline gives CDR1 MNHEY, CDR2 SVGEGT. The CDR3 consists of 16 residues. The CDR3 here is CASSQTGGGSRYEQYF. The CDR3 bases are TGTGCCAGCAGCCAGACAGGCGGGGGGTCCCGCTACGAGCAGTACTTC.

At least ten counts were recorded for this clonotype. The genes are TRBV12-3 or TRBV12-4 and TRBJ2-2; the match to TRBD2 covers 9 bases. CDR3 length equals 15 residues. After removal of 8 bases from V and 2 bases from J, the junction contained 6 bases not matched to a gene. CDR3 DNA sequence: TGTGCCAGCCTCGGTCTAGCGGGAAACACCGGGGAGCTGTTTTTT. Its protein product is CASLGLAGNTGELFF.

V usage is TRBV5-1 and J usage is TRBJ2-7; tentatively, D is TRBD1 (7 bases). This CDR3 comprises 15 residues. The V gene's germline CDR1 is SGHRS and CDR2 YFSETQ. Trimming cost V 0 bases and J 9 bases, with 19 bases left between them. CDR3 protein: CASSLDGQEGRRQYV. The DNA of the CDR3 is TGCGCCAGCAGCTTGGATGGACAGGAGGGGCGGAGGCAGTACGTC.

The chain employs TRBV10-1 and TRBJ2-5, with a weak D call TRBD2 (5 bases). The CDR3 consists of 13 residues. The V gene lost 3 bases and the J gene lost 4 bases, with 9 bases spanning the gap. CDR1 is WNHNN and CDR2 is SYGVQD in the germline V gene (reference sequence). CDR3 protein: CASSDDGVETQYF. The CDR3 bases are TGCGCCAGCAGTGACGACGGGGTAGAGACCCAGTACTTC.

The chain uses TRBV12-3 or TRBV12-4 and TRBJ1-1; D gene unclear. This CDR3 is built from 12 residues. Trimming took off 5 bases at V and 13 bases at J, with 17 bases between the two ends. Here the CDR3 reads CASSPDGQWVFF. The CDR3 DNA follows: TGTGCCAGCAGTCCGGACGGCCAATGGGTTTTCTTT.

V is TRBV29-1 and J is TRBJ1-3, with D unclear. Germline V gives CDR1 SQVTM, CDR2 ANQGSEA. CDR3 size: 12 residues. The germline V and J ends were trimmed by 5 bases and 7 bases, with 12 bases remaining between them. In nucleotides, the CDR3 is TGCAGCGTTAGGGCCTTGGGGAACACCATATATTTT. Translating gives CSVRALGNTIYF.

The chain combines TRBV11-2 with TRBJ2-7; D possibly corresponds to TRBD2 (6 bases). In germline, CDR1 is SGHAT, CDR2 FQNNGV. V lost 3 bases and J lost 5, with 14 bases in between. This CDR3 is built from 14 residues. The CDR3 coding sequence is TGTGCCAGCAGCTTTACCGGGACTGTCCACGAGCAGTACTTC. Translating it yields CASSFTGTVHEQYF.

This clonotype occurred many times. The CDR3 DNA is TGTGCCAGCAGCCAAGGACAGGGACAGGGATATGGCTACACCTTC. This sequence encodes CASSQGQGQGYGYTF. The rearrangement joins TRBV3-1 to TRBJ1-2; TRBD1 matches at 9 bases. CDR1 and CDR2 (germline): LGHDT, YNNKEL (reference sequence). Trimming removed 1 base from V and 5 bases from J; junction bases left unmatched: 5. The CDR3 length is 15 residues.

The sample holds many counts of this clonotype. The chain combines TRBV29-1 with TRBJ2-6, with D possibly matching TRBD1 (6 bases). Germline values: CDR1 SQVTM, CDR2 ANQGSEA. The CDR3 contains 17 residues. V lost 7 bases and J lost 1, with 20 bases in between. The CDR3 loop reads CSAELRDTVSGANVLTF. The CDR3 coding sequence is TGCAGCGCCGAACTACGGGACACTGTATCTGGGGCCAACGTCCTGACTTTC.

This clonotype was seen repeatedly, ten times or more. The genes are TRBV29-1 and TRBJ1-2; D unclear. V was shortened by 1 base and J by 3 bases, with 9 bases between the two germline ends. The CDR3 runs 13 residues. The germline CDR1 and CDR2 sequences are SQVTM and ANQGSEA. For the CDR3, the DNA is TGCAGCGTTGAAGGGGAGAGGCACTATGGCTACACCTTC. Protein product: CSVEGERHYGYTF.

J is TRBJ1-6 and V is TRBV12-3 or TRBV12-4, with unresolved D. This CDR3 comprises 12 residues. Trimming pared 8 bases from V and 9 bases from J, leaving 11 bases between. The CDR3 coding sequence is TGTGCCAGCGGGAGGTCCATTTCACCCCTCCACTTT. As protein: CASGRSISPLHF.

This clonotype was seen more than once but under ten times. V gene TRBV7-8 combines with J gene TRBJ2-7; 8 positions match TRBD2. The CDR3 totals 14 residues. The J segment lost 2 bases and the V segment lost 5 bases, leaving 5 bases of the junction unmatched. The germline gives CDR1 SGHVS, CDR2 FQNEAQ. The CDR3 region has the DNA TGTGCCAGCAGCGTCGGGCGGGGGGCCTACGAGCAGTACGTC. Its protein is CASSVGRGAYEQYV.

The chain joins TRBV20-1 to TRBJ2-2, with D possibly being TRBD2 (6 bases). Germline values: CDR1 DFQATT, CDR2 SNEGSKA (reference sequence). Trimming stripped 3 bases from V and 4 bases from J, with 9 bases between. The CDR3 has 13 residues. The CDR3 DNA follows: TGCAGTGCTAGTCCGGGGGTCACCGGGGAGCTGTTTTTT. This sequence encodes CSASPGVTGELFF.

This chain links TRBV5-1 with TRBJ1-1; perhaps TRBD1 as D (5 bases). V dropped 4 bases and J dropped 2 bases, with 18 bases sitting between them. There are 16 residues in the CDR3. The germline V gene has CDR1 SGHRS and CDR2 YFSETQ. The chain's CDR3 is CASSRLGAPQNTEAFF. CDR3 in DNA: TGCGCCAGCAGCAGACTCGGGGCGCCACAAAACACTGAAGCTTTCTTT.

The J gene is TRBJ2-2, the V gene TRBV5-1; D perhaps matches TRBD2 (7 bases). Germline CDR1 is SGHRS and CDR2 is YFSETQ. Deletions cut 4 bases from V and 1 base from J, with 14 bases between. This CDR3 region has 16 residues. The CDR3 protein is CASSGGGVKNTGELFF. CDR3 sequence (DNA): TGCGCCAGCAGCGGAGGGGGGGTCAAGAACACCGGGGAGCTGTTTTTT.